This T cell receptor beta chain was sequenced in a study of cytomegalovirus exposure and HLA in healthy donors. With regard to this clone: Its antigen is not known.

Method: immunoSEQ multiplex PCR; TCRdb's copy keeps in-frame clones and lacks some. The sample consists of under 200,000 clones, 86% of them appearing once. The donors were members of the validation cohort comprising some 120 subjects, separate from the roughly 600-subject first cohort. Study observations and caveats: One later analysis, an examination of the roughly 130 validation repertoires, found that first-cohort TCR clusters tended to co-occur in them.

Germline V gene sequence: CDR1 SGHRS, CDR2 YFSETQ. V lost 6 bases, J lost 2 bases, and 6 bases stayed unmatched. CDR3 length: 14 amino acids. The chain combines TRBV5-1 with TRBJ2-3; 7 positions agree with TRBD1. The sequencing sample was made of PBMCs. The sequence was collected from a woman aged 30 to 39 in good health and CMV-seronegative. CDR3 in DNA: TGCGCCAGCAATCCAGGGGGACACACAGATACGCAGTATTTT. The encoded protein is CASNPGGHTDTQYF.